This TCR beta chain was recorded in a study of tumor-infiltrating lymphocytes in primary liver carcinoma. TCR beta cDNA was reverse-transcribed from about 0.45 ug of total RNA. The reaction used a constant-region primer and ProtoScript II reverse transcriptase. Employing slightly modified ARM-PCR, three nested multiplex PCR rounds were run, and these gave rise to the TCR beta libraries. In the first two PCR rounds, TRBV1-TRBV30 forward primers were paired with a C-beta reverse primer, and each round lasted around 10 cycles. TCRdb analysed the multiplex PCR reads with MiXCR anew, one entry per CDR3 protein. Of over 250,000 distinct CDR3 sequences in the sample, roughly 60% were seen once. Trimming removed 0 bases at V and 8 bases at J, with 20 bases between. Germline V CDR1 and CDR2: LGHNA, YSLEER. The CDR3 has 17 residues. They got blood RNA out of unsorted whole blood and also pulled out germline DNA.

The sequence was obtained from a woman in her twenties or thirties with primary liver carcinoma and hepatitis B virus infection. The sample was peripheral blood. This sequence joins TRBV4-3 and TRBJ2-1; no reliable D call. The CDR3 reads CASSQENLGIVSDEQFF. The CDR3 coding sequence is TGCGCCAGCAGCCAAGAGAACTTGGGAATAGTCAGTGATGAGCAGTTCTTC.